The 13 T cell receptor beta chains below come from one sample, sequenced in a study of beta chain features in type 1 diabetes. Findings of the study overall: Shortening of TCRB CDR3s, moderate but significant, appeared in all four CD4+ subsets of Type 1 diabetes patients.

For these TCRs, the target antigens are not known. The authors reverse transcribed all of the isolated RNA, so sequencing captured expressed TCRB transcripts. TCRdb keeps only in-frame clones here, not all; method: immunoSEQ multiplex PCR. The table lists about 340,000 clones, 13% of them singletons. The sequenced sample was naive CD4+ T cells from blood. These TCRs come from a woman between 18 and 29 years old with type 1 diabetes.

V and J are TRBV30 and TRBJ1-2, with D perhaps matching TRBD1 (6 bases). The CDR3 length is 15 residues. Trimming removed 5 bases at V and 5 bases at J, with 21 bases between. Per germline, CDR1 GTSNPN and CDR2 SVGIG (reference sequence). The CDR3 region has the DNA TGTGCCTGGGGACAGCAGCTCGTGCCCCTATATGGCTACACCTTC. This codes for CAWGQQLVPLYGYTF.

This clone was found a few times. The gene calls are TRBV5-6 and TRBJ1-5; D unresolved. Trimming took off 4 bases at V and 1 base at J, with 15 bases between the two ends. Germline CDR1 reads SGHDT; CDR2 reads YYEEEE. CDR3 length equals 16 residues. This chain's CDR3 is CASSPQRGESNQPQHF. CDR3 bases: TGTGCCAGCAGCCCCCAGCGGGGTGAAAGCAATCAGCCCCAGCATTTT.

This clone was observed a few times. The rearrangement uses TRBV19 and TRBJ2-1; TRBD1 aligns across 8 bases. Losses at the gene ends were 3 bases for V and 0 bases for J; bases not matched to a gene: 13. There are 19 residues in the CDR3. CDR1 and CDR2 from the germline V gene are LNHDA and SQIVND (reference sequence). The CDR3 region has the DNA TGTGCCAGTAGTATTTGGGCAGGGGGCAACTTACTCTCCTACAATGAGCAGTTCTTC. This gives the protein CASSIWAGGNLLSYNEQFF.

In this sample, this clone turned up a few times. CDR3 DNA: TGTGCCAGCAGGGGACAGGGGGCATCTGAAGCTTTCTTT. This gives the protein CASRGQGASEAFF. The chain joins TRBV2 to TRBJ1-1; 12 nucleotides line up with TRBD1. After removal of 6 bases from V and 6 bases from J, the junction contained 2 bases not matched to a gene. Germline V gene data show CDR1 as SNHLY and CDR2 as FYNNEI. The CDR3 length is 13 residues. The variable domain in full, with the rest retrieved from reference TRBV2 and TRBJ1-1, is EPEVTQTPSHQVTQMGQEVILRCVPISNHLYFYWYRQILGQKVEFLVSFYNNEISEKSEIFDDQFSVERPDGSNFTLKIRSTKLEDSAMYFCASRGQGASEAFFGQGTRLTVV.

J is TRBJ2-1 and V is TRBV7-8, with 13 bases fitting TRBD2. With 3 bases clipped from V and 5 bases from J, the junction kept 16 bases outside the gene matches. The CDR3 is 20 residues long. Germline loops: CDR1 SGHVS, CDR2 FQNEAQ. CDR3 loop: CASSFGPKSTGTSGNNEQFF. As DNA, the CDR3 is TGTGCCAGCAGCTTCGGCCCAAAATCTACCGGGACTAGCGGGAACAATGAGCAGTTCTTC.

CDR3 protein: CASSLRIGDSTYEQYF. The CDR3 DNA reads as TGTGCCAGCAGTTTGAGAATTGGGGACAGCACCTACGAGCAGTACTTC. The chain links TRBV27 to TRBJ2-7; 7 positions agree with TRBD1. After removal of 3 bases from V and 2 bases from J, the junction contained 10 bases not matched to a gene. The CDR3 runs to 16 residues. Germline V gene sequence: CDR1 MNHEY, CDR2 SMNVEV (reference sequence).

The V gene is TRBV5-4, the J gene TRBJ2-5, with 10 bases aligning to TRBD2. The CDR3 is made up of 16 amino acids. The junction had 11 bases not matched to a gene; V was cut back by 4 bases and J by 5 bases. The germline CDR1 and CDR2 sequences are SGHNT and YYREEE (reference sequence). CDR3 region: CASSRQSGRAFETQYF. The CDR3 DNA is TGTGCCAGCAGCCGACAAAGCGGGAGGGCCTTCGAGACCCAGTACTTC.

The chain joins TRBV30 to TRBJ1-2; D not certain. This CDR3 is built from 12 residues. Between the trimmed V and J ends, which lost 0 bases and 4 bases, there was a span of 6 bases. Looked up from germline, CDR1 is GTSNPN and CDR2 is SVGIG (reference sequence). The CDR3 DNA reads TGTGCCTGGAGTGTACATACCTATGGCTACACCTTC. Translated, it gives CAWSVHTYGYTF.

The chain uses TRBV4-3 and TRBJ1-2; 8 positions match TRBD1. The CDR3 runs to 13 residues. J lost 8 bases, V lost 0 bases, and 2 bases had no gene match. Per the germline V gene, CDR1 is LGHNA and CDR2 is YSLEER. The CDR3 bases are TGCGCCAGCAGCCAAGACAGGGGGCGAGGCTACACCTTC. This sequence encodes CASSQDRGRGYTF.

This clone showed up just once. The genes are TRBV27 and TRBJ2-1, with 8 bases lining up with TRBD2. This CDR3 spans 15 amino acids. Unmatched junction bases numbered 7, after V lost 2 bases and J lost 7 bases. Germline CDR1 and CDR2: MNHEY and SMNVEV (reference sequence). In DNA, the CDR3 is TGTGCCAGCAGTTTAAGCGGGAGAGGGGGTAATGAGCAGTTCTTC. Translated, it gives CASSLSGRGGNEQFF.

The rearrangement joins TRBV7-3 to TRBJ2-1; D is possibly TRBD2 (6 bases). This CDR3 is 14 amino acids long. V was cut by 5 bases and J by 5 bases, with 13 bases left in between. Germline V lookup: CDR1 SGHTA, CDR2 FQGTGA. The CDR3 region has the DNA TGTGCCAGCAGCCCGAGGGACTGGCACAATGAGCAGTTCTTC. Translation: CASSPRDWHNEQFF.

This clone turned up a few times. The chain uses TRBV5-1 and TRBJ2-5; 8 bases line up with TRBD1. This CDR3 is built from 14 residues. V lost 0 bases and J lost 3; bases outside the gene matches: 1. The germline V gene encodes CDR1 SGHRS and CDR2 YFSETQ. The CDR3 coding sequence is TGCGCCAGCAGCTTGGAGACAGGGGAAGAGACCCAGTACTTC. Translated: CASSLETGEETQYF.

The chain couples TRBV7-2 to TRBJ1-1; 8 nucleotides line up with TRBD1. Germline CDR1 SGHTA, CDR2 FQGNSA. The CDR3 is 13 residues long. J gave up 5 bases and V 5 bases, and 4 bases lay outside the gene matches. The CDR3 reads CASSPDRVTEAFF. The CDR3 DNA follows: TGTGCCAGCAGCCCGGACAGGGTGACTGAAGCTTTCTTT.